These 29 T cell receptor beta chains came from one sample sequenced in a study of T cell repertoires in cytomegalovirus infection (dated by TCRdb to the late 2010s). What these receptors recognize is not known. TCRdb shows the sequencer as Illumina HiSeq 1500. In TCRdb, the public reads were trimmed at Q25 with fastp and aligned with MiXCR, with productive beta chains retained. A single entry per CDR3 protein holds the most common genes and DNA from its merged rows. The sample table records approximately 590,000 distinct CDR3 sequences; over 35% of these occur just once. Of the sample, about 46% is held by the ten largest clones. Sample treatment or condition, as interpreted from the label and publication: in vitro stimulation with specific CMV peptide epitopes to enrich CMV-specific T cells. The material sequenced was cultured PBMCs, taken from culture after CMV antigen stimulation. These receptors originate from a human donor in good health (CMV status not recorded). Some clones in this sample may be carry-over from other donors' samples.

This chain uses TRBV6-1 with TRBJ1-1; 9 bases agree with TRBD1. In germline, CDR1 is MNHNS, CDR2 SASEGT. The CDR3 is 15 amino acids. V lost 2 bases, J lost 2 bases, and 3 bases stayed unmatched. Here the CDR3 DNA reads TGTGCCAGCAGTGAACAGGGACAGGGAAACACTGAAGCTTTCTTT. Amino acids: CASSEQGQGNTEAFF.

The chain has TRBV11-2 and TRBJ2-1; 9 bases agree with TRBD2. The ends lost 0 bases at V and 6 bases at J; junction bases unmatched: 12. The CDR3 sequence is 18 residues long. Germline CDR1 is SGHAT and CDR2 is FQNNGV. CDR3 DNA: TGTGCCAGCAGCTTAGATTGGTGGTTGACTAGCGGCGGCAATGAGCAGTTCTTC. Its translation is CASSLDWWLTSGGNEQFF.

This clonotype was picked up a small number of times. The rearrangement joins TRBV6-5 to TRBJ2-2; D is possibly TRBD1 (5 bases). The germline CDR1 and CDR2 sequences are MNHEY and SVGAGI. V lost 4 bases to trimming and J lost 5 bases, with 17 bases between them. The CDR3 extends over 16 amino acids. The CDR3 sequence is CASSWVHGARTGELFF. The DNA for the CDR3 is TGTGCCAGCAGTTGGGTCCATGGGGCTCGGACCGGGGAGCTGTTTTTT.

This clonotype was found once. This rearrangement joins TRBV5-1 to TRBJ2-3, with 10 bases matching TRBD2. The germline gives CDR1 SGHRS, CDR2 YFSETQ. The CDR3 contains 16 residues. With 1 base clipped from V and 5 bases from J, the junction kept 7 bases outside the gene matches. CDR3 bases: TGCGCCAGCAGCTTGACGTCTAGCGGGAGTAAAGATACGCAGTATTTT. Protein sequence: CASSLTSSGSKDTQYF.

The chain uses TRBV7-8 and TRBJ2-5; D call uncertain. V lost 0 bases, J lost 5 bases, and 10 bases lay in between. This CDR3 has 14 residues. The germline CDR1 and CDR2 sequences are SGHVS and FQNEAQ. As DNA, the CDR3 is TGTGCCAGCAGCTTAGCGCCCGGATTGGAGACCCAGTACTTC. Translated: CASSLAPGLETQYF. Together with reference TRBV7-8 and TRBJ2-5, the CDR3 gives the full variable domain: GAGVSQSPRYKVAKRGQDVALRCDPISGHVSLFWYQQALGQGPEFLTYFQNEAQLDKSGLPSDRFFAERPEGSVSTLKIQRTQQEDSAVYLCASSLAPGLETQYFGPGTRLLVL.

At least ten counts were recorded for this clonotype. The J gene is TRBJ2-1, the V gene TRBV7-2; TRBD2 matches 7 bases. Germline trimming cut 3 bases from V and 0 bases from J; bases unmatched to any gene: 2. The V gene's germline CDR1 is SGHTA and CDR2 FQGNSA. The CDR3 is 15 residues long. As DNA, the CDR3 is TGTGCCAGCAGCTTCGGCGGGAGCTCCTACAATGAGCAGTTCTTC. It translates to CASSFGGSSYNEQFF.

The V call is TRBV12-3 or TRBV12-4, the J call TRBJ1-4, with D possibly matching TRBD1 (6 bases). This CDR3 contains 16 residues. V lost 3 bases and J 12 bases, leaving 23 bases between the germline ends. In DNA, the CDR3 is TGTGCCAGCAGTTTTTTTGACCCTGTGGGACATTCCGAACTGTTTTTT. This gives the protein CASSFFDPVGHSELFF.

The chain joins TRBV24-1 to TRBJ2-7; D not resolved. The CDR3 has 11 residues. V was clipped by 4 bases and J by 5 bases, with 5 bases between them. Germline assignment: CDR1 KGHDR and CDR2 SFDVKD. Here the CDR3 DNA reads TGTGCCACCAGTGACCGGGACGAGCAGTACTTC. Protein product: CATSDRDEQYF.

The CDR3 coding sequence is TGTGCCAGCAGCGCTGGGACCCGGGACAGGGGTAGTGAGCAGTTCTTC. It translates to CASSAGTRDRGSEQFF. V is TRBV28 and J is TRBJ2-1, with 10 bases identical to TRBD1. In germline, CDR1 is MDHEN, CDR2 SYDVKM. V was clipped by 6 bases and J by 9 bases; unmatched bases: 14. The CDR3 has 16 amino acids.

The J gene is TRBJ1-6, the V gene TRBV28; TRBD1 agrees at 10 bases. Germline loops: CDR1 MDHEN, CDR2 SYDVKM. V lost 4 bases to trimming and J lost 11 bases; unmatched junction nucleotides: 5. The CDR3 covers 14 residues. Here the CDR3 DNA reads TGTGCCAGCAGTTCTCCGGGACAGGGGCCACCCCTCCACTTT. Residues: CASSSPGQGPPLHF.

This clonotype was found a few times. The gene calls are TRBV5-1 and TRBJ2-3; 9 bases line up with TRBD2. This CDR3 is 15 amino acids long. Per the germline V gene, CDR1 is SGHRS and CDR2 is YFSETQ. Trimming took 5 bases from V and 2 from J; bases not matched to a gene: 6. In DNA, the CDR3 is TGCGCCAGCAGGGCTAGCGGGGAACTCACAGATACGCAGTATTTT. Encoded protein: CASRASGELTDTQYF.

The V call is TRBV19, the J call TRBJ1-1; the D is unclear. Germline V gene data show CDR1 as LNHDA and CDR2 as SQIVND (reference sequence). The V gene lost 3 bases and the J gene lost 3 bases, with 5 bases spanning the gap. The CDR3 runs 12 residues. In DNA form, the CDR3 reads TGTGCCAGTAGTATGGGGTACACTGAAGCTTTCTTT. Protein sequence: CASSMGYTEAFF.

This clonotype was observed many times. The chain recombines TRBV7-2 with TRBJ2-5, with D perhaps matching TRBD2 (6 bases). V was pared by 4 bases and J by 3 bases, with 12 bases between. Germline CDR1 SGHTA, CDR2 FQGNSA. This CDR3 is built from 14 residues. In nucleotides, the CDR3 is TGTGCCAGCAGCTCCGGCGGGGCGGAAGAGACCCAGTACTTC. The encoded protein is CASSSGGAEETQYF.

CDR3 protein: CAISDSGGARETQYF. The CDR3 nucleotides read TGTGCCATCAGTGACTCCGGGGGGGCCAGAGAGACCCAGTACTTC. The V gene is TRBV10-3, the J gene TRBJ2-5, with TRBD2 matching 8 bases. The CDR3 length is 15 residues. Germline CDR1 ENHRY, CDR2 SYGVKD. Trimming removed 3 bases from V and 4 bases from J; junction bases left unmatched: 7.

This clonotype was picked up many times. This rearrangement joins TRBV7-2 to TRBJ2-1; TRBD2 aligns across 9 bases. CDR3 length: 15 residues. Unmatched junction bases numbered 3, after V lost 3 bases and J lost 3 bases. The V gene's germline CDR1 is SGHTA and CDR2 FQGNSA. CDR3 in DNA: TGTGCCAGCAGCTTGGCGGGAGGGAACTACAATGAGCAGTTCTTC. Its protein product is CASSLAGGNYNEQFF.

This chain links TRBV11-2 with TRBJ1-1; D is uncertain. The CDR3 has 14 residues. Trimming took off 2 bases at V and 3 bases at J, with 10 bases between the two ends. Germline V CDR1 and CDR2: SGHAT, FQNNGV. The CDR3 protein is CASSLIRLDTEAFF. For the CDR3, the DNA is TGTGCCAGCAGCTTAATCAGGTTAGACACTGAAGCTTTCTTT.

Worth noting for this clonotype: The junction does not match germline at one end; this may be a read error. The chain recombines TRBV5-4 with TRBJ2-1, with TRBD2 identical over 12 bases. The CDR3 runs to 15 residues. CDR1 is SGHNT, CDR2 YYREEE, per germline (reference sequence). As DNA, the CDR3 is TGTCCCAGCAGCTTGGGGCTAGCGGGGGGGGATGAGCAGTTCTTC. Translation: CPSSLGLAGGDEQFF.

CDR3 region: CASSLEGQTYEQYF. As DNA, the CDR3 is TGTGCCAGCAGCTTGGAGGGACAGACCTACGAGCAGTACTTC. The rearrangement uses TRBV5-5 and TRBJ2-7, with TRBD1 matching over 7 bases. This CDR3 is built from 14 residues. Germline values: CDR1 SGHKS, CDR2 YYEKEE (reference sequence). The J segment lost 2 bases and the V segment lost 0 bases, leaving 2 bases of the junction unmatched.

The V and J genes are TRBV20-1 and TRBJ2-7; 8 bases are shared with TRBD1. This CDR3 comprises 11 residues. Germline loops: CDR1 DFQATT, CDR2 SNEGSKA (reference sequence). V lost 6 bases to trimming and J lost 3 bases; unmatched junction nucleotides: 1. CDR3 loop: CSAGTGYEQYF. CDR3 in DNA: TGCAGTGCCGGGACAGGCTACGAGCAGTACTTC.

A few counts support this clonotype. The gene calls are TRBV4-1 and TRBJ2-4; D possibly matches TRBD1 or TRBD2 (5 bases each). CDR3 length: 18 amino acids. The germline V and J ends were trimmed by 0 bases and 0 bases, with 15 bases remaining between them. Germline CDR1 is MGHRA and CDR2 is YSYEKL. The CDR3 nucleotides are TGCGCCAGCAGCCAAGAGAGGGGCGACATTATAGCCAAAAACATTCAGTACTTC. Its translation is CASSQERGDIIAKNIQYF.

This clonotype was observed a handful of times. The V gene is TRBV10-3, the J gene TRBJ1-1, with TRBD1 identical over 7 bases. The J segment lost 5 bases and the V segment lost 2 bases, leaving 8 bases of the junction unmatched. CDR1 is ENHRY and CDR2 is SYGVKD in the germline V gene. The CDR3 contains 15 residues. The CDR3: CAISEPISGGTEAFF. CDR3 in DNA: TGTGCCATCAGTGAGCCGATATCAGGGGGTACTGAAGCTTTCTTT.

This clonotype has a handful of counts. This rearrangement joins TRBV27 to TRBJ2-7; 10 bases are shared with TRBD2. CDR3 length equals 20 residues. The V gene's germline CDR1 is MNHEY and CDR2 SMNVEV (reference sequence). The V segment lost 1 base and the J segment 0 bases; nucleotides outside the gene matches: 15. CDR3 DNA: TGTGCCAGCAGTTTATTTAGCCTAGCGGGAGTAAGCAGGGACTCCTACGAGCAGTACTTC. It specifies CASSLFSLAGVSRDSYEQYF.

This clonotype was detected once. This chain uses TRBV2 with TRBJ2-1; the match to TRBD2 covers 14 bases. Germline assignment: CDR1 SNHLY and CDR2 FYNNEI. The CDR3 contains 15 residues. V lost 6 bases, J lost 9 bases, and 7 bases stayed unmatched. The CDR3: CASRVGLAGGVEQFF. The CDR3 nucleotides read TGTGCCAGCAGGGTCGGACTAGCGGGAGGAGTTGAGCAGTTCTTC.

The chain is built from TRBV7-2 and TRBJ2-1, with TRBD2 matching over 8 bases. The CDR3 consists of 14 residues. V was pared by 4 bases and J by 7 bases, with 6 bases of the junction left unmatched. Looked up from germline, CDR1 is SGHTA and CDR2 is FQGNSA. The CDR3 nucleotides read TGTGCCAGCAGCTATCGACTAGCGTGGAATGAGCAGTTCTTC. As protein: CASSYRLAWNEQFF.

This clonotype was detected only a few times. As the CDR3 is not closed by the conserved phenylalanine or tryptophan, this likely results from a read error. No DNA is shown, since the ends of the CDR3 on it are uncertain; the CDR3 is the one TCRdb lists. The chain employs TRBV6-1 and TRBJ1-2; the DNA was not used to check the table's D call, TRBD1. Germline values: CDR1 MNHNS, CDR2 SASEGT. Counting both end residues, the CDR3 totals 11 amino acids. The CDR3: CASSGREKDDL.

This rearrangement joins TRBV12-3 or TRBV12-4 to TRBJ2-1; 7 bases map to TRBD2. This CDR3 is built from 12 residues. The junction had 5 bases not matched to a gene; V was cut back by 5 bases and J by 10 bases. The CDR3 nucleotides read TGTGCCAGCAGTCCACTAGCGTCGGAGCAGTTCTTC. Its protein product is CASSPLASEQFF.

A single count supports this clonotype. This CDR3 reads CASSQVSGANYGYTF. DNA for the CDR3: TGTGCCAGCAGCCAAGTATCAGGGGCTAACTATGGCTACACCTTC. The V call is TRBV4-2, the J call TRBJ1-2; the D gene is possibly TRBD1 (6 bases). Trimming shortened V by 1 base and J by 0 bases, and 9 bases separated the two germline ends. Germline V CDR1 and CDR2: LGHNA, YNFKEQ. This CDR3 contains 15 residues.

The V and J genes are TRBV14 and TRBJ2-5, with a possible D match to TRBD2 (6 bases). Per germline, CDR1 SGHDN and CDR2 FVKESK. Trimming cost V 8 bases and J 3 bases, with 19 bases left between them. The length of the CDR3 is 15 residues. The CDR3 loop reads CASLGTPGSEETQYF. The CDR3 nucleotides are TGTGCCAGCCTTGGGACCCCCGGGAGCGAAGAGACCCAGTACTTC.

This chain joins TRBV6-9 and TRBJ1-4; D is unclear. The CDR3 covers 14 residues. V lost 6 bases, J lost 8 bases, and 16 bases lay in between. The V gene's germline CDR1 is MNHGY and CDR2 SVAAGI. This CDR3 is CASRIPSPREKLFF. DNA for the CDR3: TGTGCCAGCAGAATCCCGAGCCCACGCGAAAAACTGTTTTTT.